What follows is one TCR beta chain and its context. Preparation of the TCRbeta library was carried out with unique molecular identifiers. MiXCR, run by TCRdb on the PCR reads, gives a single entry per CDR3 protein. The sample carries about 110,000 distinct CDR3 sequences, around 6.4% recorded once. This sample is part of a study of T-cell reconstitution after alpha-beta-depleted transplantation in children. The CDR3 spans 13 residues. Germline V gene sequence: CDR1 LGHNA, CDR2 YSLEER. Trimming took 1 base from V and 4 from J, leaving 7 bases between them. The origin of this receptor is a male patient under 10 years old who had a stem cell transplant for acute lymphoblastic leukemia, so the T cells may come from the graft donor. The chain has TRBV4-3 and TRBJ2-5; D is tentatively TRBD1 or TRBD2 (5 bases each). The specimen was PBMCs, mostly from graft donor cells, collected 360 days after TCRalphabeta/CD19-depleted stem cell transplant. The CDR3 DNA sequence: TGCGCCAGCAGCCAAGGGGGGACAGAGACCCAGTACTTC. Its protein is CASSQGGTETQYF.